Shown below are 21 T cell receptor beta chains from a single sample sequenced in a study of radiation and T cells in renal cell carcinoma. Libraries were prepared by immunoSEQ multiplex PCR; TCRdb keeps only in-frame clonotypes and omits some of them. The data contain approximately 140,000 clones, 88% of them singletons. Time point meaning: baseline pretreatment blood. The treatment was: 15 Gy SBRT to primary tumor, nephrectomy 4 weeks later. Sequencing used blood, obtained from a patient whose treatment included radiotherapy and nephrectomy. These receptors were collected from a woman in her 70s with renal cell carcinoma.

In its sample, this clone was seen once. Distinct nucleotide sequences in the sample also encode this CDR3. The V call is TRBV19, the J call TRBJ1-1, with a tentative D call TRBD1 (6 bases). The CDR3 totals 14 residues. Germline V gives CDR1 LNHDA, CDR2 SQIVND (reference sequence). V was shortened by 1 base and J by 2 bases, with 8 bases between the two germline ends. The CDR3 here is CASSIGRGNTEAFF. The CDR3 nucleotides are TGTGCCAGTAGTATAGGCAGGGGTAACACTGAAGCTTTCTTT.

This clone was seen only once. V gene TRBV4-1 combines with J gene TRBJ1-5, with unresolved D. This CDR3 contains 14 residues. The ends were cut back, 2 bases at V and 4 bases at J, with 9 bases in the middle. Germline V lookup: CDR1 MGHRA, CDR2 YSYEKL. The CDR3 coding sequence is TGCGCCAGCAGCCAAATGGGGAAAAATCAGCCCCAGCATTTT. Encoded protein: CASSQMGKNQPQHF.

This chain connects TRBV30 to TRBJ2-3; TRBD2 is a possible D gene (6 bases). With 0 bases removed from V and 1 base from J, the gap between germline ends came to 17 bases. The CDR3 is made up of 17 amino acids. Per germline, CDR1 GTSNPN and CDR2 SVGIG (reference sequence). The CDR3 loop is CAWSVPTGDVRTDTQYF. The DNA of the CDR3 is TGTGCCTGGAGTGTACCAACGGGGGACGTTCGCACAGATACGCAGTATTTT.

The rearrangement links TRBV10-3 to TRBJ2-5, with D maybe TRBD1 (7 bases). V was cut by 3 bases and J by 5 bases, with 16 bases left in between. Germline V gene lookup returns CDR1 ENHRY and CDR2 SYGVKD. The CDR3 contains 15 residues. As DNA, the CDR3 is TGTGCCATCAGTGATGAGCAGGGGGGTAGGGAGACCCAGTACTTC. It translates to CAISDEQGGRETQYF.

V usage is TRBV4-1 and J usage is TRBJ2-2; no definite D call. The CDR3 extends over 15 amino acids. Trimming removed 0 bases from V and 4 bases from J, with 9 bases in between. Germline V gene data show CDR1 as MGHRA and CDR2 as YSYEKL. CDR3 region: CASSQEVLFTGELFF. CDR3 DNA: TGCGCCAGCAGCCAAGAGGTACTATTCACCGGGGAGCTGTTTTTT.

The chain combines TRBV7-2 with TRBJ1-6, with D possibly being TRBD1 (5 bases). Germline CDR1 is SGHTA and CDR2 is FQGNSA. This CDR3 contains 14 residues. The V end lost 3 bases, the J end lost 8 bases, and 11 bases lay between the germline ends. The CDR3 sequence: CASSLGRKDSPLHF. The CDR3 nucleotides read TGTGCCAGCAGCTTGGGACGGAAAGATTCACCCCTCCACTTT. The full variable domain, in which reference TRBV7-2 and TRBJ1-6 provide the parts outside the CDR3, is GAGVSQSPSNKVTEKGKDVELRCDPISGHTALYWYRQSLGQGLEFLIYFQGNSAPDKSGLPSDRFSAERTGGSVSTLTIQRTQQEDSAVYLCASSLGRKDSPLHFGNGTRLTVT.

The J gene is TRBJ1-1, the V gene TRBV6-1; D not resolved. This CDR3 region has 11 residues. Germline V gene sequence: CDR1 MNHNS, CDR2 SASEGT. V lost 7 bases, J lost 1 base, and 4 bases lay in between. The CDR3 region is CASTSNTEAFF. The CDR3 DNA reads as TGTGCCAGCACGTCGAACACTGAAGCTTTCTTT.

The rearrangement joins TRBV5-1 to TRBJ1-1, with unresolved D. V was pared by 0 bases and J by 5 bases, with 8 bases between. The CDR3 spans 13 residues. The germline V gene has CDR1 SGHRS and CDR2 YFSETQ. The CDR3 coding sequence is TGCGCCAGCAGCTTGGAGGTTTGGACTGAAGCTTTCTTT. It codes for CASSLEVWTEAFF.

V usage is TRBV5-1 and J usage is TRBJ1-1, with a weak D call TRBD1 (6 bases). V lost 0 bases and J 5 bases, leaving 11 bases between the germline ends. Germline CDR1 and CDR2: SGHRS and YFSETQ. CDR3 length: 14 amino acids. This CDR3 reads CASSLGGPGTEAFF. CDR3 sequence (DNA): TGCGCCAGCAGCTTGGGGGGGCCGGGGACTGAAGCTTTCTTT.

The count of this clone is one. The chain combines TRBV5-1 with TRBJ2-7, with D unclear. V shed 1 base and J shed 3 bases, with 8 bases lying between them. This CDR3 is 13 amino acids long. Germline V lookup: CDR1 SGHRS, CDR2 YFSETQ. CDR3: CASSLTGLYEQYF. Written as DNA, the CDR3 is TGCGCCAGCAGCTTGACCGGTCTCTACGAGCAGTACTTC.

Here the CDR3 DNA reads TGTGCCAGCAAACTCGGGGGCACACCCCTCCACTTT. This codes for CASKLGGTPLHF. V and J are TRBV6-5 and TRBJ1-6, with D possibly being TRBD1 (6 bases). The V and J ends lost 7 bases and 11 bases respectively, with 12 bases between them. CDR3 length equals 12 residues. Germline loops: CDR1 MNHEY, CDR2 SVGAGI.

The rearrangement links TRBV7-6 to TRBJ2-1; tentative D call: TRBD2 (5 bases). V was cut by 0 bases and J by 5 bases, with 5 bases left in between. The CDR3 runs 13 residues. The V gene's germline CDR1 is SGHVS and CDR2 FNYEAQ. The CDR3: CASSLAGDNEQFF. CDR3 in DNA: TGTGCCAGCAGCTTAGCCGGGGACAATGAGCAGTTCTTC.

V usage is TRBV10-2 and J usage is TRBJ2-3; 7 bases are a match to TRBD1. CDR1 and CDR2 from the germline V gene are WSHSY and SAAADI. Trimming at V came to 4 bases and at J to 3 bases, leaving 10 bases not matched to a gene. The CDR3 extends over 16 amino acids. DNA for the CDR3: TGCGCCAGCAGTGGGGGTACAGGGGCTTGGACAGATACGCAGTATTTT. Its protein product is CASSGGTGAWTDTQYF.

This clone was picked up a small number of times. The chain couples TRBV30 to TRBJ1-1; tentatively, D is TRBD1 (5 bases). The V end was cut by 4 bases, the J end by 6 bases, with 12 bases between. Germline CDR1 and CDR2: GTSNPN and SVGIG (reference sequence). The CDR3 is 12 amino acids. The CDR3 spells CAWMGGRAEAFF. As DNA, the CDR3 is TGTGCCTGGATGGGGGGGAGGGCTGAAGCTTTCTTT.

The genes are TRBV15 and TRBJ2-5, with D perhaps matching TRBD2 (5 bases). The germline V gene has CDR1 LNHNV and CDR2 YYDKDF (reference sequence). Trimming cost V 5 bases and J 7 bases, with 11 bases left between them. The CDR3 is 12 amino acids. The CDR3 bases are TGTGCCACCAGCTCAGTGCGGGCGACCCAGTACTTC. Translation: CATSSVRATQYF.

A single count supports this clone. The CDR3 bases are TGTGCCAGCAGTCATTATCCCTACAATGAGCAGTTCTTC. Its translation: CASSHYPYNEQFF. The chain is built from TRBV6-5 and TRBJ2-1, with D hard to call. Germline V gene lookup returns CDR1 MNHEY and CDR2 SVGAGI. This CDR3 comprises 13 residues. The V gene lost 5 bases and the J gene lost 2 bases, with 7 bases spanning the gap.

The rearrangement joins TRBV5-6 to TRBJ1-3; 7 nucleotides line up with TRBD1. Germline CDR1 reads SGHDT; CDR2 reads YYEEEE. The CDR3 length is 15 residues. The trim removed 3 bases at V and 0 bases at J, leaving 3 bases unmatched. The CDR3 DNA follows: TGTGCCAGCAGCTCGGGACAGTACTCTGGAAACACCATATATTTT. Amino acids: CASSSGQYSGNTIYF.

The genes are TRBV5-4 and TRBJ1-1, with 9 bases matching TRBD1. V shed 4 bases and J 5 bases; nucleotides not matched to a gene: 9. CDR3 length equals 15 residues. Per germline, CDR1 SGHNT and CDR2 YYREEE (reference sequence). The DNA of the CDR3 is TGTGCCAGCAGCCCGCGAGTCGACAGGGGGACTGAAGCTTTCTTT. This sequence encodes CASSPRVDRGTEAFF.

The chain recombines TRBV30 with TRBJ2-3; TRBD2 matches at 13 bases. From germline, CDR1 is GTSNPN and CDR2 SVGIG (reference sequence). This CDR3 has 16 amino acids. V shed 1 base, J shed 2 bases, and the junction held 3 bases outside the gene matches. For the CDR3, the DNA is TGTGCCTGGAGTGAAGGACTAGCGGGGGCCACAGATACGCAGTATTTT. This encodes CAWSEGLAGATDTQYF.

V gene TRBV5-6 combines with J gene TRBJ2-7, with 11 bases aligning to TRBD1. This CDR3 has 16 residues. V was clipped by 6 bases and J by 4 bases; unmatched bases: 12. Per germline, CDR1 SGHDT and CDR2 YYEEEE. CDR3 sequence: CASNSAVGTGGYEQYF. CDR3 coding DNA: TGTGCCAGCAACTCGGCAGTGGGGACAGGGGGATACGAGCAGTACTTC.

The chain has TRBV6-1 and TRBJ2-2, with D hard to call. CDR1 and CDR2 (germline): MNHNS, SASEGT. V dropped 7 bases and J dropped 6 bases, with 15 bases sitting between them. The length of the CDR3 is 14 residues. The CDR3 nucleotides are TGTGCCAGCAAACGGTTAGCCGGCGCCGGGGAGCTGTTTTTT. Its protein is CASKRLAGAGELFF.